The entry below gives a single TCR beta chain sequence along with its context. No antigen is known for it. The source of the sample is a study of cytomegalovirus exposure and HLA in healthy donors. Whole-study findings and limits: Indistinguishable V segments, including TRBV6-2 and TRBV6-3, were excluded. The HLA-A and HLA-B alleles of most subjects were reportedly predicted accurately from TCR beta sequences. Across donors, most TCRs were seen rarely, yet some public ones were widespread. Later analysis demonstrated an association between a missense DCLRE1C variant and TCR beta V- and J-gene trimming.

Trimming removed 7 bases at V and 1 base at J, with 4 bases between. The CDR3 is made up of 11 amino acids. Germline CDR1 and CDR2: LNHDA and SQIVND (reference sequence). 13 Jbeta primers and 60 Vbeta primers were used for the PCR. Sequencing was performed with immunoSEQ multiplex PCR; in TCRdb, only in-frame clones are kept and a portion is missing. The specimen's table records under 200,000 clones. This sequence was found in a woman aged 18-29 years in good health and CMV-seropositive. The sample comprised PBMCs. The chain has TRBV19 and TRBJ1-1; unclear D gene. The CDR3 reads CASIKNTEAFF. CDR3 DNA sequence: TGTGCCAGTATAAAGAACACTGAAGCTTTCTTT.